This T cell receptor (beta chain) was obtained from a study of T-cell memory formation after mild COVID-19. The study's findings and limits: Clones contracting across day 15 to 85 had a balanced CD4/CD8 profile; later expanding clones leaned CD4+. Shrinking CD4+ clones were chiefly CM and EM; CD8+ ones were chiefly EMRA. Memory from before infection featured some responding clones, which suggests cross-reactive memory joined.

Employing constant-segment primers, 5'RACE generated TCR alpha and TCR beta cDNA libraries bearing sample barcodes and UMIs. Via MiXCR, TCRdb re-called the 5' RACE reads, giving one row per CDR3 protein. The table shows around 100,000 distinct CDR3 sequences, with around a fifth occurring only once. Germline loops: CDR1 SGHTA, CDR2 FQGNSA. The CDR3 is made up of 15 amino acids. Trimming removed 4 bases from V and 5 bases from J, with 17 bases in between. This clonotype has more than one count but fewer than ten. Its target is not known. The source material was PBMCs or a T cell subset sorted from them (not recorded which). The receptor comes from a young man who had mild COVID-19 (a few samples of this study predate the infection). Cell type and time point are not known. The chain has TRBV7-2 and TRBJ1-1; tentative D call: TRBD1 (6 bases). Written as DNA, the CDR3 is TGTGCCAGCAGCTCCACCGGGGGGGCGAGAACTGAAGCTTTCTTT. The encoded protein is CASSSTGGARTEAFF.